This TCR beta chain came from a study of T cell responses to AZD1222 COVID-19 vaccine. General study results and limits: A rise in Spike-specific TCR breadth and depth followed two AZD1222 doses. Of the AZD1222 recipients, only 5 or 6 were seropositive at baseline. There were repertoire samples only from the period after the peak T cell response. Targets within unmutated variant regions were reportedly found for nearly half of spike-specific TCRs.

Concerning this clone: What it binds is not known.

Measured with immunoSEQ multiplex PCR; TCRdb has only the in-frame clones, and not every one. In the table there are 150,000 to 160,000 clones, about 87% of which are singletons. Germline loops: CDR1 MDHEN, CDR2 SYDVKM. Deletions cut 7 bases from V and 5 bases from J, with 18 bases between. This CDR3 has 16 amino acids. This chain links TRBV28 with TRBJ2-6, with unresolved D. Source: peripheral blood, taken on day 0 of AZD1222 vaccination. The TCR comes from an adult in good health. CDR3 residues: CASNRVGPSRANVLTF. The CDR3 region has the DNA TGTGCCAGCAACCGAGTGGGTCCGAGTCGGGCCAACGTCCTGACTTTC.